The present TCR beta chain was sequenced within a study of cytomegalovirus exposure and HLA in healthy donors. Regarding this clone: Its target is unknown.

The PCR contained 60 Vbeta and 13 Jbeta primers. The method was immunoSEQ multiplex PCR; TCRdb's version includes in-frame clones alone and lacks a portion of them. Of fewer than 150,000 clones detected, 76% appear once; the ten largest clones hold 3.9%. From germline, CDR1 is SGHTA and CDR2 FQGNSA. V lost 3 bases and J 4 bases, leaving 13 bases between the germline ends. The CDR3 is 14 amino acids. Study outcomes and limitations: As was reported, the HLA-A and HLA-B alleles of most subjects were accurately predicted from TCR beta sequences.

The sequenced sample consisted of PBMCs. This chain joins TRBV7-2 and TRBJ2-7, with D maybe TRBD2 (6 bases). The sequence came from a man aged 18 to 30 in good health and CMV-seronegative. The CDR3 spells CASSFGPAGYEQYF. The CDR3 DNA follows: TGTGCCAGCAGCTTCGGACCCGCGGGATACGAGCAGTACTTC.